The T cell receptor beta chain described here comes from a study of T cell changes during pregnancy in multiple sclerosis. CDR3 length: 13 amino acids. The V end lost 4 bases, the J end lost 10 bases, and 14 bases lay between the germline ends. Germline V gene data show CDR1 as SGHTA and CDR2 as FQGTGA. Produced via immunoSEQ multiplex PCR; TCRdb's table is partial and in-frame only. The data contain 40,000 or so clones, 85% to 90% of them singletons. The sample was CD4+ T cells from peripheral blood mononuclear cells, taken before pregnancy. The sequence came from a female donor with multiple sclerosis, enrolled in a pregnancy study. The chain uses TRBV7-3 and TRBJ2-1, with D perhaps TRBD2 (5 bases). The CDR3 DNA sequence: TGTGCCAGCAGCTCGTCTAGCCCCGGCGAGCAGTTCTTC. It is translated as CASSSSSPGEQFF.